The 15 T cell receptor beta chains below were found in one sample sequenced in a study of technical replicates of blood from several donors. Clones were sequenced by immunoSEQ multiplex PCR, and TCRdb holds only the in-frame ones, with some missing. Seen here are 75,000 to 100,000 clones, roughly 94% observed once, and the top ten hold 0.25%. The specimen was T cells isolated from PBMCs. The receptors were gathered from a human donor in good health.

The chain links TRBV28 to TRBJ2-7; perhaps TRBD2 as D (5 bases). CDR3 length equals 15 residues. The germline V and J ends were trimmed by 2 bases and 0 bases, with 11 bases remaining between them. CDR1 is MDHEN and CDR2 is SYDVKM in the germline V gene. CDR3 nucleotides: TGTGCCAGCAGTTTAGGGCTAGCAGGCTCCTACGAGCAGTACTTC. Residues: CASSLGLAGSYEQYF.

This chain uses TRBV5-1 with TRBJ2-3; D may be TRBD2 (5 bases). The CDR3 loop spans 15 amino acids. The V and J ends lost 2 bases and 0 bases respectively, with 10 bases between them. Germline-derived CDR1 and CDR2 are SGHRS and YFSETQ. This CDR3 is CASSLRTESTDTQYF. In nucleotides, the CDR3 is TGCGCCAGCAGCTTACGGACTGAAAGCACAGATACGCAGTATTTT. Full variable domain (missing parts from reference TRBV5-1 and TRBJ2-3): KAGVTQTPRYLIKTRGQQVTLSCSPISGHRSVSWYQQTPGQGLQFLFEYFSETQRNKGNFPGRFSGRQFSNSRSEMNVSTLELGDSALYLCASSLRTESTDTQYFGPGTRLTVL.

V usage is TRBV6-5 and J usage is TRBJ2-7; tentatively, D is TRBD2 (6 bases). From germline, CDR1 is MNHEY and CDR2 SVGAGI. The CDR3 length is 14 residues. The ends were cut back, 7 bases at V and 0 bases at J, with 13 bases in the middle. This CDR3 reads CASIAVAPSYEQYF. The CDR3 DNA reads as TGTGCCAGCATAGCGGTGGCCCCCTCCTACGAGCAGTACTTC.

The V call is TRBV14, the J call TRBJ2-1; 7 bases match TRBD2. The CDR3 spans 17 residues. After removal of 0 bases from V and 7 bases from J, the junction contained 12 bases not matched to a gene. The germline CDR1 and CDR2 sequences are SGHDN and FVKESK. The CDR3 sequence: CASSQDLRGGRSNEQFF. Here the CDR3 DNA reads TGTGCCAGCAGCCAAGATCTGCGTGGCGGGAGATCGAATGAGCAGTTCTTC.

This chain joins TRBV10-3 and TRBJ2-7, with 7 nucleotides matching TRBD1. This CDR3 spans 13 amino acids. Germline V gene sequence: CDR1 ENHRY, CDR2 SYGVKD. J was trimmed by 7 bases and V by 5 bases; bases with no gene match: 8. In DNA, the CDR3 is TGTGCCATCAGTCCGGACAGGACTCGGGAGCAGTACTTC. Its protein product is CAISPDRTREQYF.

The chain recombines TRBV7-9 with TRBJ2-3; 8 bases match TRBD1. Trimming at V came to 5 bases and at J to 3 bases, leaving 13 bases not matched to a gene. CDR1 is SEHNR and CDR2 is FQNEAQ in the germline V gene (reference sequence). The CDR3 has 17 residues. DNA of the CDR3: TGTGCCAGCAGCCCGATAGGGACAGGATCCTATACAGATACGCAGTATTTT. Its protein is CASSPIGTGSYTDTQYF.

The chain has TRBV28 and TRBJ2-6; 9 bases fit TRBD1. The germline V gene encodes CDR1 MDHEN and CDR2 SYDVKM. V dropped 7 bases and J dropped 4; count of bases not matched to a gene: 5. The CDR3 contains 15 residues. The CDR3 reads CASNGQGLGANVLTF. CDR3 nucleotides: TGTGCCAGCAACGGACAGGGGTTGGGGGCCAACGTCCTGACTTTC.

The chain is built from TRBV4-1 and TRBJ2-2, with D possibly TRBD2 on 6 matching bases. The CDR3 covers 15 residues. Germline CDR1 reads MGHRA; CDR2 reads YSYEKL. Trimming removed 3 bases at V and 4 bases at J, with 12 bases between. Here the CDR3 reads CASSQAGLSTGELFF. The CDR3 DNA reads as TGCGCCAGCAGCCAGGCTGGACTATCCACCGGGGAGCTGTTTTTT.

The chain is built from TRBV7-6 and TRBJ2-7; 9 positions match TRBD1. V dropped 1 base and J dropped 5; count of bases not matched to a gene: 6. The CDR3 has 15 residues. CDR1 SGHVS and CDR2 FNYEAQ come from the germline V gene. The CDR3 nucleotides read TGTGCCAGCAGCTTAGGAGCGGGACAGGGCGACGAGCAGTACTTC. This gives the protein CASSLGAGQGDEQYF.

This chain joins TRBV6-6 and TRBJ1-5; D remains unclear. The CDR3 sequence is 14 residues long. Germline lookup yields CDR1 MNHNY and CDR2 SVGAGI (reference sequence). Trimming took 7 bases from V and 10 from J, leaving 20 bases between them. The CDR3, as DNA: TGTGCCAGCAACAACAACGGGGTGGAATATCCCCAGCATTTT. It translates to CASNNNGVEYPQHF.

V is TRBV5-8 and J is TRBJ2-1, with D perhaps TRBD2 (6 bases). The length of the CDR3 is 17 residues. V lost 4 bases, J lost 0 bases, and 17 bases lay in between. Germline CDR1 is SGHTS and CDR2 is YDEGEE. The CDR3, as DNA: TGTGCCAGCAGCCCATCCGTTCTAGCGTTCTCCTACAATGAGCAGTTCTTC. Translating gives CASSPSVLAFSYNEQFF.

CDR3 nucleotide sequence: TGTGCCAGCAGCTTAGTCCATCAGATTGAGACCCAGTACTTC. It encodes CASSLVHQIETQYF. The chain employs TRBV11-2 and TRBJ2-5; no firm D call. The germline V gene has CDR1 SGHAT and CDR2 FQNNGV. This CDR3 contains 14 residues. The V gene lost 1 base and the J gene lost 5 bases, with 11 bases spanning the gap.

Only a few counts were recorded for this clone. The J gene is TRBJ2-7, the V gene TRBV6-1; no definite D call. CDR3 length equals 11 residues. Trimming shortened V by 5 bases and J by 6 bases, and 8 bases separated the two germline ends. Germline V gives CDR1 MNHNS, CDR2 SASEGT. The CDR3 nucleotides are TGTGCCAGCAGTAAACGCGGCGAGCAGTACTTC. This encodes CASSKRGEQYF.

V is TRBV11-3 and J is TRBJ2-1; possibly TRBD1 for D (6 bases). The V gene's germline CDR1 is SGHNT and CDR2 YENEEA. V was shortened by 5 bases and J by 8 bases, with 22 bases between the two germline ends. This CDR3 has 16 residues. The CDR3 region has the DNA TGTGCCAGCAGCCGAACCAGGGGATCCCGGACGCATGAGCAGTTCTTC. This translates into CASSRTRGSRTHEQFF.

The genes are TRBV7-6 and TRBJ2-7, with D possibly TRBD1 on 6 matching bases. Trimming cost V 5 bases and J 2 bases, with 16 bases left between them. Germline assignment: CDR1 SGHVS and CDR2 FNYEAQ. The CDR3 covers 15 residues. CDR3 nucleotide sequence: TGTGCCAGCAGCCCCTACCGACAGGTCCCCTACGAGCAGTACTTC. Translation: CASSPYRQVPYEQYF.